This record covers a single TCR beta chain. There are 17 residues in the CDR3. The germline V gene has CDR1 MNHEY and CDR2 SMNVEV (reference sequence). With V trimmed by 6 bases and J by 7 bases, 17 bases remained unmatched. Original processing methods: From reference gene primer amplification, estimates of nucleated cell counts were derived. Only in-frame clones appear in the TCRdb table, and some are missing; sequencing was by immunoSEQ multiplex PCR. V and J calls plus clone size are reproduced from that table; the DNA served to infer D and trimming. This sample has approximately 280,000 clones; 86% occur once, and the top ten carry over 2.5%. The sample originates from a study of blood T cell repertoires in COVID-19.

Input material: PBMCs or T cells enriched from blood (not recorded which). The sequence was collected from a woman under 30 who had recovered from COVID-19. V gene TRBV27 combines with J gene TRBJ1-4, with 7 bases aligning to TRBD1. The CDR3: CASSPTATGAFGEKLFF. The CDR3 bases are TGTGCCAGCAGCCCCACCGCCACAGGGGCCTTCGGTGAAAAACTGTTTTTT.